The clone carrying this T cell receptor (beta chain) occurred many times. These data are taken from a study of CD8 T cells in ankylosing spondylitis. TCRdb independently ran MiXCR on the 5' RACE reads; one entry per CDR3 protein. The sample carries around 130,000 distinct CDR3 sequences, over 6.5% recorded once. This CDR3 spans 13 amino acids. V was clipped by 3 bases and J by 14 bases, with 19 bases between them. Germline CDR1 reads SGHTA; CDR2 reads FQGTGA. The J gene is TRBJ1-1, the V gene TRBV7-3; D perhaps matches TRBD1 (5 bases). Sequenced material: blood, either unsorted or a sorted T cell fraction (not recorded which). This clonotype was sampled from a male donor with ankylosing spondylitis or in good health (not recorded which). CDR3 residues: CASSFHGGTQRFF. For the CDR3, the DNA is TGTGCCAGCAGCTTTCATGGGGGGACTCAGAGGTTCTTT.